This T cell receptor (beta chain) was documented in a study of radiotherapy plus CTLA-4 blockade in lung cancer (dated by TCRdb to between 2017 and 2018). Concerning the study at large: Among enrolled patients, approximately 17% had an objective response and about 30% reached disease control. General study outcomes and caveats: Early dynamic changes in blood T cell clones, together with increased serum interferon-beta after radiation, were reported as the strongest predictors of response. After treatment with radiotherapy and ipilimumab, TCR clones that originated in tumors expanded in peripheral blood.

Measured from the cysteine to the phenylalanine, the CDR3 is 16 residues long. This entry keeps only the CDR3 DNA: 48 bases, framed from base 1. CDR1 MGHRA and CDR2 YSYEKL were looked up in the germline V gene. V ends up 3 bases short and J 3 bases short, with an unmatched junction base count of 9. Focal radiation therapy combined with CTLA-4 blockade (ipilimumab) was tested in patients with chemo-refractory metastatic non-small-cell lung cancer. Comments on this clone: The antigen it binds to is not known. Per-nucleotide qualities are absent, and no much larger clonotype sits a single base away.

The library was obtained by the immunoSEQ multiplex PCR assay. The clones in this table, taken by TCRdb from immuneACCESS, are in-frame only. Not every clone is retained; where verified, under half of the shortfall comes from an unresolved V gene, and the cause of the rest is unknown. Here the sample has about 39,000 clones; more than 70% occur a single time. The ten largest clonotypes hold roughly a quarter of the sample. The chain is assembled from TRBV4-1 and TRBJ2-3; 7 nucleotides in the junction match TRBD2. The sequence was collected from a human donor with non-small cell lung cancer that progressed on radiotherapy plus ipilimumab. This sample comprised peripheral blood, obtained from a patient treated with radiotherapy plus ipilimumab. The nucleotide sequence is given as TGCGCCAGCAGCCAGACCGGGGGGAGCGTTACAGATACGCAGTATTTT. It is translated as CASSQTGGSVTDTQYF.